One sample yielded the 23 T cell receptor beta chains listed below, sequenced in a study of cytomegalovirus exposure and HLA in healthy donors. PCR employed 60 Vbeta and 13 Jbeta primers. Some clones are missing from TCRdb's copy, which holds only in-frame ones; the method was immunoSEQ multiplex PCR. Of over 150,000 clones listed, roughly 80% are singletons. Sequencing was performed on PBMCs. Receptors were obtained from a young woman in good health and CMV-seropositive.

Only one count was recorded for this clone. In DNA form, the CDR3 reads TGTGCCAGCAGTTACAACCCAGGGGGGTACGAGCAGTACTTC. Its translation: CASSYNPGGYEQYF. V is TRBV6-5 and J is TRBJ2-7; perhaps TRBD1 as D (7 bases). Trimming cost V 2 bases and J 4 bases, with 12 bases left between them. This CDR3 is built from 14 residues. CDR1 and CDR2 from the germline V gene are MNHEY and SVGAGI.

This clone has only a few counts. The chain combines TRBV28 with TRBJ2-7; 7 positions agree with TRBD1. Germline CDR1 is MDHEN and CDR2 is SYDVKM. The CDR3 runs to 13 residues. J lost 2 bases, V lost 6 bases, and 4 bases had no gene match. CDR3 sequence (DNA): TGTGCCAGCAGAGTTACAGGGGCCTACGAGCAGTACTTC. As protein: CASRVTGAYEQYF.

A single count supports this clone. In the same sample, other DNA sequences code for this CDR3. The CDR3 reads CASSLGQNTEAFF. Written as DNA, the CDR3 is TGTGCCAGCTCACTGGGACAGAACACTGAAGCTTTCTTT. The chain combines TRBV18 with TRBJ1-1, with D tentatively TRBD1 (6 bases). V was cut by 4 bases and J by 1 base, with 7 bases left in between. Germline V gene data show CDR1 as KGHSH and CDR2 as LQKENI. This CDR3 region has 13 residues.

The CDR3 sequence: CASSQMAGRPDTQYF. The CDR3 coding sequence is TGCGCCAGCAGCCAAATGGCAGGGAGGCCAGATACGCAGTATTTT. The chain has TRBV4-3 and TRBJ2-3, with D possibly TRBD2 on 6 matching bases. The CDR3 covers 15 residues. V was cut by 2 bases and J by 4 bases, with 13 bases left in between. Germline V gene lookup returns CDR1 LGHNA and CDR2 YSLEER.

There are a few counts of this clone. The V gene is TRBV6-4, the J gene TRBJ1-1; possible D gene TRBD1, 5 bases. The CDR3 is 14 residues long. The V and J ends lost 2 bases and 0 bases respectively, with 7 bases between them. Germline V gene data show CDR1 as MRHNA and CDR2 as SNTAGT. The chain's CDR3 is CASSDQGLNTEAFF. DNA of the CDR3: TGTGCCAGCAGTGACCAGGGTTTGAACACTGAAGCTTTCTTT.

The V call is TRBV6-5, the J call TRBJ1-5; no definite D call. This CDR3 has 15 amino acids. The V gene lost 0 bases and the J gene lost 0 bases, with 6 bases spanning the gap. Germline lookup yields CDR1 MNHEY and CDR2 SVGAGI. CDR3 nucleotides: TGTGCCAGCAGTTACTCCCTGAGTAGCAATCAGCCCCAGCATTTT. As protein: CASSYSLSSNQPQHF.

The J gene is TRBJ1-2, the V gene TRBV7-2; tentatively, D is TRBD1 (6 bases). Trimming removed 5 bases at V and 0 bases at J, with 16 bases between. The CDR3 has 16 residues. From germline, CDR1 is SGHTA and CDR2 FQGNSA. The CDR3 region is CASSRAGAGANYGYTF. The CDR3 DNA reads TGTGCCAGCAGCCGCGCGGGGGCGGGAGCTAACTATGGCTACACCTTC.

The chain combines TRBV6-4 with TRBJ2-3; a weak D match, TRBD2 (5 bases). Trimming left V 8 bases short and J 0 bases short, with 24 bases between. The CDR3 runs to 18 residues. The V gene's germline CDR1 is MRHNA and CDR2 SNTAGT. The DNA of the CDR3 is TGTGCCAGCCCCACCTCAAAGAGGGCCCCGGTGAGCACAGATACGCAGTATTTT. Its protein product is CASPTSKRAPVSTDTQYF.

This rearrangement joins TRBV6-5 to TRBJ1-6; 7 bases align to TRBD1. CDR1 and CDR2 from the germline V gene are MNHEY and SVGAGI. This CDR3 is built from 14 residues. Trimming took 5 bases from V and 4 from J; bases not matched to a gene: 2. In nucleotides, the CDR3 is TGTGCCAGCAGTCACAGGGGTTATAATTCACCCCTCCACTTT. Translation: CASSHRGYNSPLHF.

The V call is TRBV4-2, the J call TRBJ1-2, with 12 bases fitting TRBD1. CDR1 is LGHNA and CDR2 is YNFKEQ in the germline V gene. The CDR3 extends over 18 amino acids. V lost 4 bases to trimming and J lost 0 bases; unmatched junction nucleotides: 9. CDR3 amino acids: CASSRLQGQGASNYGYTF. In nucleotides, the CDR3 is TGTGCCAGCAGCCGACTTCAGGGACAGGGGGCCTCTAACTATGGCTACACCTTC.

The J gene is TRBJ1-2, the V gene TRBV7-3; the D gene is possibly TRBD1 (6 bases). The length of the CDR3 is 14 residues. In germline, CDR1 is SGHTA, CDR2 FQGTGA. Trimming cost V 1 base and J 4 bases, with 10 bases left between them. The CDR3 nucleotides are TGTGCCAGCAGCTTAATAAGGGGGGGCTATGGCTACACCTTC. Its translation is CASSLIRGGYGYTF.

This clone was recorded only once. The chain recombines TRBV5-6 with TRBJ1-2; D possibly corresponds to TRBD1 (6 bases). CDR1 is SGHDT and CDR2 is YYEEEE in the germline V gene. Trimming removed 3 bases from V and 7 bases from J, with 10 bases in between. The CDR3 contains 12 residues. The CDR3 reads CASSSGVSGYTF. As DNA, the CDR3 is TGTGCCAGCAGCTCAGGGGTGAGTGGCTACACCTTC.

The rearrangement uses TRBV6-5 and TRBJ1-1; 9 bases map to TRBD1. The CDR3 covers 13 residues. Germline V CDR1 and CDR2: MNHEY, SVGAGI. J lost 3 bases, V lost 9 bases, and 5 bases had no gene match. CDR3 DNA: TGTGCCAGTACCAGACAGGGGGACACTGAAGCTTTCTTT. Protein sequence: CASTRQGDTEAFF.

V and J are TRBV7-8 and TRBJ2-5, with 9 bases aligning to TRBD1. Near its end, the DNA agrees better with TRBJ2-7, so the J call may be wrong. The germline gives CDR1 SGHVS, CDR2 FQNEAQ. There are 15 residues in the CDR3. CDR3 in amino acids: CASTQLGTGLGEQYF. For the CDR3, the DNA is TGTGCCAGCACCCAATTGGGGACAGGGTTGGGCGAGCAGTACTTC.

The chain combines TRBV2 with TRBJ1-6, with D hard to call. CDR1 SNHLY and CDR2 FYNNEI come from the germline V gene. This CDR3 spans 15 amino acids. V was trimmed by 7 bases and J by 0 bases, leaving 10 bases between them. The CDR3 region is CASKIVSSYNSPLHF. The CDR3, as DNA: TGTGCCAGCAAAATAGTGAGCTCCTATAATTCACCCCTCCACTTT. Based on the CDR3 plus reference TRBV2 and TRBJ1-6, the full variable domain is EPEVTQTPSHQVTQMGQEVILRCVPISNHLYFYWYRQILGQKVEFLVSFYNNEISEKSEIFDDQFSVERPDGSNFTLKIRSTKLEDSAMYFCASKIVSSYNSPLHFGNGTRLTVT.

The CDR3 here is CASSVFRDSTEKLFF. Here the CDR3 DNA reads TGTGCCAGCAGTGTATTCCGGGACAGTACTGAAAAACTGTTTTTT. The rearrangement joins TRBV6-1 to TRBJ1-4; 7 bases match TRBD1. The CDR3 contains 15 residues. With 4 bases clipped from V and 7 bases from J, the junction kept 9 bases outside the gene matches. CDR1 is MNHNS, CDR2 SASEGT, per germline.

The rearrangement joins TRBV4-1 to TRBJ2-7; 8 bases are shared with TRBD1. This CDR3 spans 16 amino acids. Unmatched junction bases numbered 4, after V lost 0 bases and J lost 0 bases. CDR1 is MGHRA and CDR2 is YSYEKL in the germline V gene. CDR3 loop: CASSQDGTGSSYEQYF. The CDR3 DNA reads as TGCGCCAGCAGCCAAGACGGGACAGGAAGCTCCTACGAGCAGTACTTC.

With regard to this clone: Distinct nucleotide sequences in the sample also encode this CDR3. The CDR3 sequence: CASSGQGNTEAFF. CDR3 in DNA: TGTGCCAGCAGTGGACAGGGAAACACTGAAGCTTTCTTT. This chain connects TRBV2 to TRBJ1-1, with 7 bases aligning to TRBD1. With 4 bases clipped from V and 2 bases from J, the junction kept 1 base outside the gene matches. Germline assignment: CDR1 SNHLY and CDR2 FYNNEI. This CDR3 region has 13 residues.

The chain carries TRBV5-4 and TRBJ1-1; D is possibly TRBD1 (5 bases). This CDR3 is built from 17 residues. CDR1 is SGHNT and CDR2 is YYREEE in the germline V gene (reference sequence). V lost 1 base, J lost 2 bases, and 18 bases lay in between. CDR3 nucleotides: TGTGCCAGCAGCTTGCAAGGACCCTGGACACCAAACACTGAAGCTTTCTTT. It specifies CASSLQGPWTPNTEAFF.

The CDR3 here is CAISDWQFYEQYF. Here the CDR3 DNA reads TGTGCCATCAGTGATTGGCAATTCTACGAGCAGTACTTC. V gene TRBV10-3 combines with J gene TRBJ2-7; D remains unclear. With 3 bases removed from V and 3 bases from J, the gap between germline ends came to 9 bases. The CDR3 spans 13 residues. Germline CDR1 reads ENHRY; CDR2 reads SYGVKD.

The chain couples TRBV19 to TRBJ2-3; D perhaps matches TRBD2 (6 bases). The germline CDR1 and CDR2 sequences are LNHDA and SQIVND (reference sequence). The CDR3 contains 16 residues. V lost 4 bases and J lost 1, with 15 bases in between. CDR3 in amino acids: CASSTSGGGGTDTQYF. The CDR3 region has the DNA TGTGCCAGTAGTACCTCCGGGGGAGGCGGCACAGATACGCAGTATTTT. The entire variable domain, with the rest obtained from reference TRBV19 and TRBJ2-3, is as follows: DGGITQSPKYLFRKEGQNVTLSCEQNLNHDAMYWYRQDPGQGLRLIYYSQIVNDFQKGDIAEGYSVSREKKESFPLTVTSAQKNPTAFYLCASSTSGGGGTDTQYFGPGTRLTVL.

The CDR3: CASSRVEGAEAFF. DNA of the CDR3: TGTGCCAGCAGCCGCGTGGAGGGGGCGGAAGCTTTCTTT. The chain is built from TRBV6-5 and TRBJ1-1; 7 nucleotides match TRBD1. V lost 6 bases and J lost 8; bases outside the gene matches: 9. The CDR3 length is 13 residues. Germline V gene lookup returns CDR1 MNHEY and CDR2 SVGAGI.

J is TRBJ1-1 and V is TRBV5-1; perhaps TRBD1 as D (6 bases). Germline V CDR1 and CDR2: SGHRS, YFSETQ. Trimming removed 7 bases at V and 4 bases at J, with 17 bases between. This CDR3 has 14 amino acids. The CDR3 region is CASADPGRGTEAFF. In DNA form, the CDR3 reads TGCGCCAGCGCCGACCCAGGCAGGGGCACTGAAGCTTTCTTT. Full variable domain (missing parts from reference TRBV5-1 and TRBJ1-1): KAGVTQTPRYLIKTRGQQVTLSCSPISGHRSVSWYQQTPGQGLQFLFEYFSETQRNKGNFPGRFSGRQFSNSRSEMNVSTLELGDSALYLCASADPGRGTEAFFGQGTRLTVV.